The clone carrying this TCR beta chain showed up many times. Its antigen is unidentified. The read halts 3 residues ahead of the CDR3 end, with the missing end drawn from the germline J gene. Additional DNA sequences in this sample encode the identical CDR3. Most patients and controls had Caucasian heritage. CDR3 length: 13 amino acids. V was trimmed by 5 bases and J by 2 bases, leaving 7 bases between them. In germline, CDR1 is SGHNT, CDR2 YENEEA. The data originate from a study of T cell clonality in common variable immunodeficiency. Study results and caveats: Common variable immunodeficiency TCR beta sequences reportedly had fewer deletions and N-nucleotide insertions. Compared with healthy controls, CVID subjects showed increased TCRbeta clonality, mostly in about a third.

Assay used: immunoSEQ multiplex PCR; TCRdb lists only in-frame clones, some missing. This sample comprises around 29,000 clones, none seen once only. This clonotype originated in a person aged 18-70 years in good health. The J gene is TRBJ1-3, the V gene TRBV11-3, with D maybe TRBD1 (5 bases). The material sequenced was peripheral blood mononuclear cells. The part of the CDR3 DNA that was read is TGTGCCAGCAGCGACAGAACTGGAAACACC. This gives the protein CASSDRTGNT. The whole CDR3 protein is CASSDRTGNTIYF.